The clone carrying this T cell receptor (beta chain) has more than one count but fewer than ten. Its antigen is still unknown. This sample was taken from a study of post-analysis software for immune sequencing data. Study context: Included among the disease courses, which were recorded for the cohort, were relapsing-remitting, secondary progressive and progressive-relapsing multiple sclerosis. Regarding the study as a whole: A few TRBV segments occurring more often in patients than controls included TRBV5-6, TRBV5-1 and TRBV20-1. Controls significantly exceeded multiple sclerosis patients in normalized Chao1 diversity.

CDR3 length: 14 amino acids. V gave up 6 bases and J gave up 1 base, with 12 bases separating them. Libraries were made from TCR beta cDNA, and they carried unique molecular identifiers. TCRdb fed the PCR reads into MiXCR, producing one record per CDR3 protein. This repertoire shows fewer than 600,000 distinct CDR3 sequences, under 55% found once; its top ten account for 9% to 13%. Input material: blood. This chain uses TRBV12-3 or TRBV12-4 with TRBJ2-5, with D hard to call. This receptor was identified in a girl between 10 and 17 years old with multiple sclerosis. Here the CDR3 reads CASRIDNTQETQYF. The CDR3 DNA sequence: TGTGCCAGCAGGATAGACAACACCCAAGAGACCCAGTACTTC.